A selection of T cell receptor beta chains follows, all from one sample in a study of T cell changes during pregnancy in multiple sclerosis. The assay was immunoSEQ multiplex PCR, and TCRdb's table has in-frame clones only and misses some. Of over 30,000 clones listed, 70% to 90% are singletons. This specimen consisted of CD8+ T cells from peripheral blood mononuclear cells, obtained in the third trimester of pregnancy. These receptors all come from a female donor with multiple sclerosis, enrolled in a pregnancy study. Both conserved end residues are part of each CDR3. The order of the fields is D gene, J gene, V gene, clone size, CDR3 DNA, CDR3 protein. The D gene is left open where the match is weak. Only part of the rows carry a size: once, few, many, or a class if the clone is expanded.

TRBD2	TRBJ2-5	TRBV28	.	TGTGCCACCGGGCTCGGACTAGCGGGGGCGGAGACCCAGTACTTC	CATGLGLAGAETQYF
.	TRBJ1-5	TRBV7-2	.	TGTGCCAGCACCCCAGGGGACGGGAATCAGCCCCAGCATTTT	CASTPGDGNQPQHF
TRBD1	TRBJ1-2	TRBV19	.	TGTGCCAGTAGTTACGGACAGGGAGTACGTGGCTACACCTTC	CASSYGQGVRGYTF
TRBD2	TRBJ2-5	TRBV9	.	TGTGCCAGCAGCTCAAGCGGGGGGGCATCAGAGACCCAGTACTTC	CASSSSGGASETQYF
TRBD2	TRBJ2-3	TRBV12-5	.	TGTGCTAGTGGTTTGGTAGAGGGACTAGTTTATACGCAGTATTTT	CASGLVEGLVYTQYF
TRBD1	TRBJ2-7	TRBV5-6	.	TGTGCCAGCAGCTCTCGGACAGGGGGGATCTACGAGCAGTACTTC	CASSSRTGGIYEQYF
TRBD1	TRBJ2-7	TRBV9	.	TGTGCCAGCAGCGCCCGGACAGGGTGGTCCTACGAGCAGTACTTC	CASSARTGWSYEQYF
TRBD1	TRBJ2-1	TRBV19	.	TGTGCCAGTAACGAGGGGGCCTCCCCAGGCGAGCAGTTCTTC	CASNEGASPGEQFF
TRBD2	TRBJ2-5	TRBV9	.	TGTGCCAGCAGCCCGGGACTAGGGCCACAAGAGACCCAGTACTTC	CASSPGLGPQETQYF
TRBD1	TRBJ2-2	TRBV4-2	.	TGTGCCAGCAGCCAACAACAGGGGGAGACCGGGGAGCTGTTTTTT	CASSQQQGETGELFF
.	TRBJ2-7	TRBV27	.	TGTGCCAGCAGTTCTGACAAGATCTCCTACGAGCAGTACTTC	CASSSDKISYEQYF
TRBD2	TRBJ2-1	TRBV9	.	TGTGCCAGCAGCGTAGCTGAATCCGCTAGCGGGGGGCTGAGCTTATTCTTC	CASSVAESASGGLSLFF
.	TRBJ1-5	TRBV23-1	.	TGCGCCAGCAGTCACCCTATCTATAGCAATCAGCCCCAGCATTTT	CASSHPIYSNQPQHF
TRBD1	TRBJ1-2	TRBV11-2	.	TGTGCCAGCAGCTTAGAAGACAGGGGAAGCTATGGCTACACCTTC	CASSLEDRGSYGYTF
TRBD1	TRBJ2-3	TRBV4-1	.	TGCGCCAGCGGACAGGGAATCCCGCACGGCACAGATACGCAGTATTTT	CASGQGIPHGTDTQYF
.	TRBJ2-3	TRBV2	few	TGTGCCAGCAGTGAGGCCCGGACTTTCACAGATACGCAGTATTTT	CASSEARTFTDTQYF
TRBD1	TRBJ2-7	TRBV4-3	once	TGCGCCAGCAGCCAAGAAACAGGGGCCTACGAGCAGTACTTC	CASSQETGAYEQYF
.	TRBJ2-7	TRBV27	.	TGTGCCAGCAGTTCCGGTGCCACTGGGCAGGGACTCTCCTACGAGCAGTACTTC	CASSSGATGQGLSYEQYF
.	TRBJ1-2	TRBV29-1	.	TGCAGCGTTGAATGGGCAGACTATGGCTACACCTTC	CSVEWADYGYTF
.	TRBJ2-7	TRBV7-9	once	TGTGCCAGCAGCCCTCCCTCCGGGGGGCAATCCTACGAGCAGTACTTC	CASSPPSGGQSYEQYF
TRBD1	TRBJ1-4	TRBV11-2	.	TGTGCCAGCAGCTTAGCAGGGGGCGCGTCTAATGAAAAACTGTTTTTT	CASSLAGGASNEKLFF
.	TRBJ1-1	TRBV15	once	TGTGCCACCAGCAGAGGGCGAGGGGGGGACACTGAAGCTTTCTTT	CATSRGRGGDTEAFF
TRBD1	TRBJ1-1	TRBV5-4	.	TGTGCCAGCAGACAGACAGGGGGGTCGACTGAAGCTTTCTTT	CASRQTGGSTEAFF
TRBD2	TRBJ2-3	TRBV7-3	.	TGTGCCAGCAGCTTCGGACTAGCGGACACAGATACGCAGTATTTT	CASSFGLADTDTQYF
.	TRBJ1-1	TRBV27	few	TGTGCCAGCAGTTTATCGGGGAGTGTGAACACTGAAGCTTTCTTT	CASSLSGSVNTEAFF
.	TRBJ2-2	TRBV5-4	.	TGTGCCAGCAGCTTCGCCGGGGAGCTGTTTTTT	CASSFAGELFF
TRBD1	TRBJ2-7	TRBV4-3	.	TGCGCCAGCAGCCAAGAACACAGGGGGGTCGAGCAGTACTTC	CASSQEHRGVEQYF
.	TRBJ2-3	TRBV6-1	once	TGTGCCAGCACCCTTGGGGCTACGCAGTATTTT	CASTLGATQYF
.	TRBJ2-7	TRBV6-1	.	TGTGCCAGCAGTGAATCTCTAACAGGGTGGACCTACGAGCAGTACTTC	CASSESLTGWTYEQYF